This entry concerns a single T cell receptor beta chain. The repertoire was sequenced with immunoSEQ multiplex PCR; TCRdb's copy has only in-frame clones and lacks some. Among 140,000 to 150,000 clones listed, approximately 93% were seen once. The sample originates from a study of control samples from healthy donors and cancer patients. Trimming stripped 1 base from V and 8 bases from J, with 8 bases between. The CDR3 extends over 13 amino acids. The chain is built from TRBV12-3 or TRBV12-4 and TRBJ2-2; weak D call: TRBD2 (5 bases). The sequenced material came from blood. The receptor comes from a man younger than 30 in good health. CDR3 region: CASSLGPGGELFF. In DNA form, the CDR3 reads TGTGCCAGCAGTTTAGGCCCGGGAGGGGAGCTGTTTTTT.